Listed below are T cell receptor beta chains from one sample, sequenced in a study of low-dose radiotherapy and immunotherapy resistance in tumors. TCRdb reanalysed the reads using MiXCR and keeps one entry per CDR3 protein. This repertoire shows tens of thousands of distinct CDR3 sequences, around 30% found once; its top ten account for 11%. The sequencing here drew on PBMCs, taken before treatment. These receptors were collected from a female donor with ovarian cancer. Each CDR3 is given with its conserved first and last residue. A D gene is named only where the DNA matches it firmly. Size values are once, few and many counts, or a class for expanded clones, and some rows have none.

cdr3_nt cdr3_aa v_call d_call j_call clone_size
TGTGCCAGCAGTTTCCGGACTAGGAGAGCAGATACGCAGTATTTT CASSFRTRRADTQYF TRBV6-2/TRBV6-3 TRBD2 TRBJ2-3 many
TGCGCCAGCAGCCGCCGGGACAGTAACACCGGGGAGCTGTTTTTT CASSRRDSNTGELFF TRBV4-1 TRBD1 TRBJ2-2 many
TGTGCCAGCAGCTTGGACCAGACAAGTAACTATGGCTACACCTTC CASSLDQTSNYGYTF TRBV5-4 NA TRBJ1-2 many
TGTGCCAGCAGCGGCAGGGGATCCTATAATTCACCCCTCCACTTT CASSGRGSYNSPLHF TRBV5-1 NA TRBJ1-6 few
TGTGCCAGCGGTCCTGAAGGAAGCACAGATACGCAGTATTTT CASGPEGSTDTQYF TRBV7-9 NA TRBJ2-3 many
TGTGCCACCCTCCTCCGAGGGATCGGAAACACCATATATTTT CATLLRGIGNTIYF TRBV28 NA TRBJ1-3 NA
TGTGCCAGCAGTAGCGGTGGGGGGTTGCGAGAGACCCAGTACTTC CASSSGGGLRETQYF TRBV6-2/TRBV6-3 NA TRBJ2-5 NA
TGTGCCAGTAGTATTGGAGGGCTGAACACTGAAGCTTTCTTT CASSIGGLNTEAFF TRBV19 NA TRBJ1-1 many
TGTGCCACCAGTGAGCGACAGGGGATTCCCGGGGAGCTGTTTTTT CATSERQGIPGELFF TRBV24-1 TRBD1 TRBJ2-2 many
TGTGCCAGCAGCTGGGCGGGACAGGGGGTGAGGGAGACCCAGTACTTC CASSWAGQGVRETQYF TRBV7-2 TRBD1 TRBJ2-5 many
TGTGCCAGCAGCTACCGGACCCTAACGGGACAGGGGGGAGGGGGCTACACCTTC CASSYRTLTGQGGGGYTF TRBV7-2 TRBD1 TRBJ1-2 many
TGTGCCAGCAGACCCTATAGTGGGGACACAGAAGCTTTCTTT CASRPYSGDTEAFF TRBV7-6 NA TRBJ1-1 NA
TGTGCCAGCAAAAGCAGACTCTACGAGCAGTACTTC CASKSRLYEQYF TRBV6-8 NA TRBJ2-7 many
TGTGCCAGCAGTGAAAGCGTCGCCACAGATACGCAGTATTTT CASSESVATDTQYF TRBV13 NA TRBJ2-3 NA
TGTGCCAGCTCACCACGAAGCGGGGGGAAAGAGACCCAGTACTTC CASSPRSGGKETQYF TRBV18 TRBD2 TRBJ2-5 NA
TGTGCCAGCAGCCTGAATGCTGAAGCTTTCTTT CASSLNAEAFF TRBV14 NA TRBJ1-1 NA
TGCAGTGCTAGTAAACTCGGCGGGAGGAGCTCCTACAATGAGCAGTTCTTC CSASKLGGRSSYNEQFF TRBV20-1 TRBD2 TRBJ2-1 NA
TGCGCCAGCAGCCAAGATTTCATGCGGGGCCTTAATGCCGGGGAGCTGTTTTTT CASSQDFMRGLNAGELFF TRBV4-1 NA TRBJ2-2 NA
TGTGCCAGAAGCCCCTTCCAGGTGGACCCAAGGTGCATTCAGTACTTC CARSPFQVDPRCIQYF TRBV5-3 NA TRBJ2-4 many
TGCAGTGCTATACAGGGGGCCTCTCTCTATGAGCAGTTCTTC CSAIQGASLYEQFF TRBV20-1 TRBD1 TRBJ2-1 NA
TGTGCCAGCAGTTCCGGACAGGGTTTCATCTCTAGCAATCAGCCCCAGCATTTT CASSSGQGFISSNQPQHF TRBV2 TRBD1 TRBJ1-5 many
TGCGCCAGCAGCCAAGGGATCCCGACAGGGACGGGCCAAGAGACCCAGTACTTC CASSQGIPTGTGQETQYF TRBV4-1 TRBD1 TRBJ2-5 many
TGTGCCAGCAGTCCCGGACAGTCTACGAGGCAGTACTTC CASSPGQSTRQYF TRBV6-2/TRBV6-3 NA TRBJ2-7 many
TGTGCCAGCAGCCCGTCGGAGCGGGGGATGAACACCGGGGAGCTGTTTTTT CASSPSERGMNTGELFF TRBV11-2 TRBD2 TRBJ2-2 many
TGCAGCGTTACCCAGGGGGCAAGGTCCGAGCAGTACTTC CSVTQGARSEQYF TRBV29-1 TRBD1 TRBJ2-7 few
TGTGCGGTAAGCCCGGTAAACACTGAAGCTTTCTTT CAVSPVNTEAFF TRBV28 NA TRBJ1-1 NA
TGTGCCAGCAGGAACTCAGGGTATGGCTACACCTTC CASRNSGYGYTF TRBV28 NA TRBJ1-2 many
TGTGCCAGCAGTGGGGTCTTTGGGTTCGGGGAGGATACGCAGTATTTT CASSGVFGFGEDTQYF TRBV2 NA TRBJ2-3 many
TGTGCCAGCAGCTTAGGTGGAGCGGGATCAGAGCAGTTCTTC CASSLGGAGSEQFF TRBV7-8 TRBD2 TRBJ2-1 many
TGCAGTGCTAGAGGTCTGGCGGGGGAACGAAACACCATATATTTT CSARGLAGERNTIYF TRBV20-1 NA TRBJ1-3 NA